These 30 T cell receptor beta chains were all obtained from the same sample, sequenced in a study of blood T cell repertoires in COVID-19 (dated by TCRdb to the early 2020s). Library preparation used the immunoSEQ multiplex PCR assay. TCRdb holds this immuneACCESS table with in-frame rearrangements only. Some clones are missing; in checked studies, unresolved V genes explain under half, and the rest has no known cause. The sample profile shows around 170,000 clones; about 88% of them were found once. The ten biggest clones cover around 24% of the sample. Material for sequencing was peripheral blood. Every receptor here comes from a man in his fifties or sixties with acute or convalescent COVID-19.

As for this clone: The same CDR3 is also encoded by other DNA sequences in this sample. The V call is TRBV11-3, the J call TRBJ2-7; TRBD1 agrees at 9 bases. Trimming at V came to 0 bases and at J to 4 bases, leaving 4 bases not matched to a gene. CDR1 and CDR2 (germline): SGHNT, YENEEA. The CDR3 covers 15 residues. The CDR3 coding sequence is TGTGCCAGCAGCTTAGATAGGACAGGGGTGTACGAGCAGTACTTC. Residues: CASSLDRTGVYEQYF.

The genes are TRBV10-1 and TRBJ1-4, with 8 bases aligning to TRBD1. This CDR3 spans 18 amino acids. Unmatched junction bases numbered 22, after V lost 6 bases and J lost 10 bases. The germline V gene has CDR1 WNHNN and CDR2 SYGVQD (reference sequence). The CDR3 here is CASRGPSWTGLYWGKLFF. Written as DNA, the CDR3 is TGCGCCAGCAGGGGCCCCTCATGGACAGGGCTGTATTGGGGAAAACTGTTTTTT.

This chain joins TRBV7-8 and TRBJ2-4; TRBD1 matches at 7 bases. Germline V gene sequence: CDR1 SGHVS, CDR2 FQNEAQ. The CDR3 sequence is 14 residues long. V was pared by 4 bases and J by 8 bases, with 8 bases of the junction left unmatched. CDR3 sequence (DNA): TGTGCCAGCAGCTCCTACCGGGACAGCGACATTCAGTACTTC. Residues: CASSSYRDSDIQYF.

The CDR3 nucleotides read TGTGCCAGCAGCTGGGGGGCTGGGGCCAACGTCCTGACTTTC. This encodes CASSWGAGANVLTF. V usage is TRBV5-4 and J usage is TRBJ2-6; D may be TRBD2 (6 bases). CDR3 length: 14 amino acids. Germline V lookup: CDR1 SGHNT, CDR2 YYREEE (reference sequence). V lost 3 bases and J lost 2, with 6 bases in between. Complete variable domain (other parts from reference TRBV5-4 and TRBJ2-6): ETGVTQSPTHLIKTRGQQVTLRCSSQSGHNTVSWYQQALGQGPQFIFQYYREEENGRGNFPPRFSGLQFPNYSSELNVNALELDDSALYLCASSWGAGANVLTFGAGSRLTVL.

The chain is built from TRBV5-1 and TRBJ1-3; 7 bases are a match to TRBD1. This CDR3 contains 16 residues. The germline V gene has CDR1 SGHRS and CDR2 YFSETQ. The V and J ends lost 0 bases and 4 bases, in that order; junction bases with no gene match: 7. CDR3 sequence: CASSLARGGLGNTIYF. CDR3 bases: TGCGCCAGCAGCTTGGCCCGAGGGGGCCTCGGAAACACCATATATTTT. The entire variable domain, with the rest obtained from reference TRBV5-1 and TRBJ1-3, is as follows: KAGVTQTPRYLIKTRGQQVTLSCSPISGHRSVSWYQQTPGQGLQFLFEYFSETQRNKGNFPGRFSGRQFSNSRSEMNVSTLELGDSALYLCASSLARGGLGNTIYFGEGSWLTVV.

V usage is TRBV3-1 (or the pseudogene TRBV3-2) and J usage is TRBJ1-2; the D is unclear. V was clipped by 5 bases and J by 2 bases, with 15 bases between them. Germline CDR1 LGHDT, CDR2 YNNKEL (reference sequence). This CDR3 has 15 residues. CDR3 in DNA: TGTGCCAGCAGCTCGCGGGAGGGCGCCAACTATGGCTACACCTTC. Protein: CASSSREGANYGYTF.

DNA of the CDR3: TGCGCCAGCAGCCACCCTGACAGGGTGTACACCGGGGAGCTGTTTTTT. Translation: CASSHPDRVYTGELFF. This chain joins TRBV4-1 and TRBJ2-2, with 7 bases identical to TRBD1. The CDR3 runs 16 residues. Germline V gene sequence: CDR1 MGHRA, CDR2 YSYEKL. With 3 bases clipped from V and 3 bases from J, the junction kept 7 bases outside the gene matches.

DNA for the CDR3: TGTGCCAGCAGCTTAGATGGGAGTGGAGGGAGGGAGACCCAGTACTTC. Its translation is CASSLDGSGGRETQYF. The J gene is TRBJ2-5, the V gene TRBV11-3, with D perhaps matching TRBD2 (6 bases). From germline, CDR1 is SGHNT and CDR2 YENEEA. This CDR3 spans 16 amino acids. The V end was cut by 0 bases, the J end by 5 bases, with 16 bases between.

The J gene is TRBJ2-1, the V gene TRBV10-1; 11 bases fit TRBD1. Germline CDR1 reads WNHNN; CDR2 reads SYGVQD (reference sequence). J was trimmed by 5 bases and V by 5 bases; bases with no gene match: 8. This CDR3 has 16 amino acids. The CDR3 bases are TGCGCCAGCAGTACGGACAGGGGGCTTCAAAACAATGAGCAGTTCTTC. Translated, it gives CASSTDRGLQNNEQFF.

V gene TRBV27 combines with J gene TRBJ1-2; possible D gene TRBD1, 6 bases. Trimming shortened V by 1 base and J by 6 bases, and 9 bases separated the two germline ends. Germline CDR1 is MNHEY and CDR2 is SMNVEV (reference sequence). CDR3 size: 13 residues. The chain's CDR3 is CASSLFRGDGYTF. The CDR3 DNA sequence: TGTGCCAGCAGTTTATTCAGGGGAGATGGCTACACCTTC.

The chain's CDR3 is CASSLGVETQYF. The CDR3 region has the DNA TGTGCCAGCAGCTTGGGAGTCGAGACCCAGTACTTC. The chain couples TRBV5-4 to TRBJ2-5; no clear D gene. The CDR3 contains 12 residues. Germline-derived CDR1 and CDR2 are SGHNT and YYREEE (reference sequence). Trimming stripped 0 bases from V and 5 bases from J, with 5 bases between.

V is TRBV25-1 and J is TRBJ2-7, with D perhaps TRBD2 (7 bases). The CDR3 runs to 13 residues. Germline lookup yields CDR1 MGHDK and CDR2 SYGVNS. The ends were cut back, 5 bases at V and 1 base at J, with 9 bases in the middle. The CDR3 region has the DNA TGTGCCAGCAGTCGGGGGGCGTCCTACGAGCAGTACTTC. Its translation is CASSRGASYEQYF.

The chain is built from TRBV28 and TRBJ2-7, with 12 positions matching TRBD2. Germline assignment: CDR1 MDHEN and CDR2 SYDVKM. Germline trimming cut 7 bases from V and 2 bases from J; bases unmatched to any gene: 18. The CDR3 has 19 residues. The CDR3 DNA follows: TGTGCCAGCAAGGGACACCACGCTTCCACTAGCGGGAGGCCCTACGAGCAGTACTTC. This codes for CASKGHHASTSGRPYEQYF.

The chain joins TRBV7-3 to TRBJ2-5; D is uncertain. V was shortened by 1 base and J by 1 base, with 4 bases between the two germline ends. There are 13 residues in the CDR3. Germline V gives CDR1 SGHTA, CDR2 FQGTGA. The CDR3 protein is CASSLNSQETQYF. CDR3 nucleotides: TGTGCCAGCAGCTTAAATAGCCAAGAGACCCAGTACTTC. The variable domain in full, completed from reference TRBV7-3 and TRBJ2-5, reads GAGVSQTPSNKVTEKGKYVELRCDPISGHTALYWYRQSLGQGPEFLIYFQGTGAADDSGLPNDRFFAVRPEGSVSTLKIQRTERGDSAVYLCASSLNSQETQYFGPGTRLLVL.

The chain couples TRBV5-1 to TRBJ1-2; D gene uncertain. Between the trimmed V and J ends, which lost 0 bases and 4 bases, there was a span of 13 bases. Looked up from germline, CDR1 is SGHRS and CDR2 is YFSETQ. This CDR3 contains 15 residues. This chain's CDR3 is CASSLEQPGFYGYTF. Written as DNA, the CDR3 is TGCGCCAGCAGCTTGGAGCAGCCAGGCTTCTATGGCTACACCTTC.

The V and J genes are TRBV4-1 and TRBJ1-2; D is perhaps TRBD1 (5 bases). Looked up from germline, CDR1 is MGHRA and CDR2 is YSYEKL. This CDR3 is 17 amino acids long. Trimming pared 1 base from V and 4 bases from J, leaving 19 bases between. CDR3 sequence: CASSQVVSGLMAYGYTF. The CDR3 DNA is TGCGCCAGCAGCCAAGTTGTTTCAGGGTTAATGGCCTATGGCTACACCTTC.

The V gene is TRBV19, the J gene TRBJ1-5; D unclear. The V and J ends lost 2 bases and 6 bases respectively, with 8 bases between them. Germline CDR1 LNHDA, CDR2 SQIVND (reference sequence). The length of the CDR3 is 13 residues. As DNA, the CDR3 is TGTGCCAGTAGTATAAGGGCGGGTCAGCCCCAGCATTTT. This encodes CASSIRAGQPQHF.

The rearrangement links TRBV25-1 to TRBJ1-2, with D possibly being TRBD1 (6 bases). This CDR3 is 18 amino acids long. Germline assignment: CDR1 MGHDK and CDR2 SYGVNS. V was shortened by 1 base and J by 3 bases, with 21 bases between the two germline ends. CDR3 nucleotide sequence: TGTGCCAGCAGTGAATCCCGAGGGGGGGTTGGACTTTACTATGGCTACACCTTC. Its translation is CASSESRGGVGLYYGYTF.

This rearrangement joins TRBV11-1 to TRBJ2-3; no reliable D call. The V end was cut by 1 base, the J end by 7 bases, with 12 bases between. The CDR3 length is 14 residues. Per the germline V gene, CDR1 is SGHAT and CDR2 is FQDESV (reference sequence). CDR3 sequence reads: CASSLVGSQHTQYF. The CDR3 DNA reads as TGTGCCAGCAGCTTAGTGGGTAGCCAACATACGCAGTATTTT.

V usage is TRBV19 and J usage is TRBJ1-1, with 7 nucleotides matching TRBD1. J lost 0 bases, V lost 1 base, and 5 bases had no gene match. CDR3 length equals 16 residues. Germline CDR1 is LNHDA and CDR2 is SQIVND (reference sequence). Written as DNA, the CDR3 is TGTGCCAGTAGTATAGTCGAAGGGGGCATGAACACTGAAGCTTTCTTT. This codes for CASSIVEGGMNTEAFF.

The chain has TRBV9 and TRBJ1-4; TRBD1 matches 9 bases. The CDR3 extends over 18 amino acids. V shed 3 bases and J 3 bases; nucleotides not matched to a gene: 12. Germline V gives CDR1 SGDLS, CDR2 YYNGEE. This CDR3 reads CASSGGPGQGPSNEKLFF. As DNA, the CDR3 is TGTGCCAGCAGCGGTGGACCGGGACAGGGCCCTTCTAATGAAAAACTGTTTTTT.

This clone has more than one count but fewer than ten. The chain links TRBV5-6 to TRBJ2-5, with a tentative D call TRBD2 (5 bases). Germline CDR1 and CDR2: SGHDT and YYEEEE. Trimming removed 7 bases at V and 3 bases at J, with 19 bases between. The CDR3 is made up of 15 amino acids. The CDR3 region has the DNA TGTGCCAGCGGAACAATTTCTACTAGAGAAGAGACCCAGTACTTC. Translated, it gives CASGTISTREETQYF.

As DNA, the CDR3 is TGTGCCTGGAGTGTACAGAATAACTATGGCTACACCTTC. It encodes CAWSVQNNYGYTF. The J gene is TRBJ1-2, the V gene TRBV30; D is ambiguous. The germline V and J ends were trimmed by 0 bases and 1 base, with 6 bases remaining between them. Germline V lookup: CDR1 GTSNPN, CDR2 SVGIG (reference sequence). This CDR3 is built from 13 residues.

The chain combines TRBV5-8 with TRBJ2-7; D is perhaps TRBD2 (6 bases). Trimming took 4 bases from V and 3 from J, leaving 14 bases between them. The CDR3 consists of 14 residues. Looked up from germline, CDR1 is SGHTS and CDR2 is YDEGEE. The CDR3 region has the DNA TGTGCCAGCAGCACGTCTGGGCGGGGCTACGAGCAGTACGTC. This gives the protein CASSTSGRGYEQYV.

The rearrangement joins TRBV19 to TRBJ1-2; TRBD1 matches 10 bases. Trimming at V came to 11 bases and at J to 0 bases, leaving 3 bases not matched to a gene. The CDR3 is 13 residues long. Germline CDR1 is LNHDA and CDR2 is SQIVND (reference sequence). As DNA, the CDR3 is TGTGCCGCCGGGACAGGGGCTAACTATGGCTACACCTTC. Translated, it gives CAAGTGANYGYTF.

The V and J genes are TRBV5-1 and TRBJ1-1; a possible D gene is TRBD1 (6 bases). This CDR3 spans 15 amino acids. Per germline, CDR1 SGHRS and CDR2 YFSETQ. Trimming removed 1 base from V and 6 bases from J, with 16 bases in between. The CDR3: CASSLRGIQAAEAFF. CDR3 bases: TGCGCCAGCAGCTTGAGGGGGATACAGGCGGCTGAAGCTTTCTTT.

This chain joins TRBV5-4 and TRBJ1-1; 10 bases are a match to TRBD1. The CDR3 has 15 residues. The trim removed 1 base at V and 5 bases at J, leaving 5 bases unmatched. Germline CDR1 SGHNT, CDR2 YYREEE (reference sequence). CDR3: CASSLPGQGVTEAFF. CDR3 DNA: TGTGCCAGCAGCTTGCCCGGACAGGGGGTGACTGAAGCTTTCTTT.

The rearrangement uses TRBV5-1 and TRBJ1-6, with D uncertain. The CDR3 has 16 amino acids. Looked up from germline, CDR1 is SGHRS and CDR2 is YFSETQ. Trimming removed 0 bases from V and 9 bases from J, with 16 bases in between. The chain's CDR3 is CASSLDPTPGGSPLHF. CDR3 in DNA: TGCGCCAGCAGCTTGGACCCGACCCCGGGTGGTTCACCCCTCCACTTT.

As DNA, the CDR3 is TGTGCCAGCAGCGTAGGGAACAGGGGAAAGGATAGCAATCAGCCCCAGCATTTT. Its translation is CASSVGNRGKDSNQPQHF. The chain links TRBV9 to TRBJ1-5; 7 bases are a match to TRBD1. CDR1 SGDLS and CDR2 YYNGEE come from the germline V gene. This CDR3 has 18 residues. V lost 0 bases, J lost 0 bases, and 9 bases stayed unmatched.

This clone has just a few counts. This rearrangement joins TRBV24-1 to TRBJ1-4; the D is unclear. V was pared by 3 bases and J by 7 bases, with 14 bases between. The CDR3 covers 15 residues. Germline values: CDR1 KGHDR, CDR2 SFDVKD. The CDR3 DNA follows: TGTGCCACCAGTGATATATACGGGGAAACTGAAAAACTGTTTTTT. The encoded protein is CATSDIYGETEKLFF.